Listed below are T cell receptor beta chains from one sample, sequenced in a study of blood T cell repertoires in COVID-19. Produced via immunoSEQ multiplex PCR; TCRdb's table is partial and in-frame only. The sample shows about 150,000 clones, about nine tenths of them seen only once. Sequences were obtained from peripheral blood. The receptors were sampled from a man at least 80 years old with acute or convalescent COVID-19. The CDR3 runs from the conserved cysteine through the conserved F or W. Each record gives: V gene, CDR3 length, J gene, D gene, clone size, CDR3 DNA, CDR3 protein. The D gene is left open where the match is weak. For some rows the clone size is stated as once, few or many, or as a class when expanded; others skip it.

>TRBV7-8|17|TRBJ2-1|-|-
TGTGCCAGCATCCCCAAAAGCGGTAGCGGCTCCTACAATGAGCAGTTCTTC
CASIPKSGSGSYNEQFF
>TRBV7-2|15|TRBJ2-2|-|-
TGTGCCAGCAGCGATAGGGGAACGAACACCGGGGAGCTGTTTTTT
CASSDRGTNTGELFF
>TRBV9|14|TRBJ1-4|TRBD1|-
TGTGCCAGCAGCGCTGGGACAGGGACCGAAAAACTGTTTTTT
CASSAGTGTEKLFF
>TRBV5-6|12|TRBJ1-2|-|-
TGTGCCAGCAGCTTCGGGGAAAGAGGCTACACCTTC
CASSFGERGYTF
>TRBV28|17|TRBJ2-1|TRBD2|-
TGTGCCAGCAGTCCCTCTGATAGCGGGCTTTCCTACAATGAGCAGTTCTTC
CASSPSDSGLSYNEQFF
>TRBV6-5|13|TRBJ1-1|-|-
TGTGCCAGCTCCGGTCCTAGGAGAGTGGAAGCTTTCTTT
CASSGPRRVEAFF
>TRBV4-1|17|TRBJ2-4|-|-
TGCGCCAGCAGCCAAGAGCCAGGGGGGCTCGCCAAAAACATTCAGTACTTC
CASSQEPGGLAKNIQYF
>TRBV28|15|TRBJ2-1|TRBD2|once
TGTGCCAGCAGTTTATTAGCGGGGGAAATAAATGAGCAGTTCTTC
CASSLLAGEINEQFF
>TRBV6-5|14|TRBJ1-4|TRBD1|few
TGTGCCAGCAGTAAGACAGGGACTAATGAAAAACTGTTTTTT
CASSKTGTNEKLFF
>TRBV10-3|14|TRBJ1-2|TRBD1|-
TGTGCCATCATTCTCAAACCGGGACAGGGGAACTACACCTTC
CAIILKPGQGNYTF
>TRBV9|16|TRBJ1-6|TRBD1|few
TGTGCCAGCAGCCTCGAGCCGGGACAGGGGAATTCACCCCTCCACTTT
CASSLEPGQGNSPLHF
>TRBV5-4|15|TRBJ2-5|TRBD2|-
TGTGCCAGCAGCCTGAGGCGGGGGGGCGTGGAGACCCAGTACTTC
CASSLRRGGVETQYF
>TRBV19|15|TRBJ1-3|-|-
TGTGCCAGTAGTATCTCTGCGAGTTCTGGAAACACCATATATTTT
CASSISASSGNTIYF
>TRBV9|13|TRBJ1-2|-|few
TGTGCCAGCAGCGTAGATGGGGCGCATGGCTACACCTTC
CASSVDGAHGYTF
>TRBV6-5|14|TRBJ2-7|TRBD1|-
TGTGCCAGCAGTTTCCGGGACAGGGGTTACGAGCAGTACTTC
CASSFRDRGYEQYF
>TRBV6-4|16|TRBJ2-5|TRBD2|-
TGTGCCACCACGGGACTAGCGGGGATACTCCAAGAGACCCAGTACTTC
CATTGLAGILQETQYF
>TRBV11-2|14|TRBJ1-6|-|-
TGTGCCAGCAGCGAGGGTGGCTATAATTCACCCCTCCACTTT
CASSEGGYNSPLHF
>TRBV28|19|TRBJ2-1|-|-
TGTGCCAGCATAATCGGTGGAGGTTCTCGACGGGTATCCTACAATGAGCAGTTCTTC
CASIIGGGSRRVSYNEQFF
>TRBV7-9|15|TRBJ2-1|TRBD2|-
TGTGCCAGCAGCAGACCTCGACTAGCGGGAAATGAGCAGTTCTTC
CASSRPRLAGNEQFF
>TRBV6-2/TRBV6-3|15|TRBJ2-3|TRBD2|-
TGTGCCAGCAGTTACAGCGGGGGGCACACAGATACGCAGTATTTT
CASSYSGGHTDTQYF
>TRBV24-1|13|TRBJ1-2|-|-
TGTGCCACCAGTGCCACAGGCCTCTATGGCTACACCTTC
CATSATGLYGYTF
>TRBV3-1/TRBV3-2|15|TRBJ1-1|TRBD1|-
TGTGCCAGCAGCCAAGATCTGATAGGGGGCGCGGGAGCTTTCTTT
CASSQDLIGGAGAFF
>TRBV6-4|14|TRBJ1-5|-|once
TGTGCCAGCAGTGGCCGACAGAACAATCAGCCCCAGCATTTT
CASSGRQNNQPQHF
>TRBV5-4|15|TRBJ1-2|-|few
TGTGCCAGCAGCTTGCGGCAGAAGACCTTCGGGGGCTACACCTTC
CASSLRQKTFGGYTF
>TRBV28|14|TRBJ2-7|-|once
TGTGCCAGCAGCCCACCGGGAAACCCGTCCGAGCAGTACTTC
CASSPPGNPSEQYF
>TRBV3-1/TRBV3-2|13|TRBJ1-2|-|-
TGTGCCAGCAGCCAGGGAGAATTCTATGGCTACACCTTC
CASSQGEFYGYTF
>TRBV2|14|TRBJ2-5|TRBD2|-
TGTGCCAGCAGTGACGGGACTAGCCGAGAGACCCAGTACTTC
CASSDGTSRETQYF
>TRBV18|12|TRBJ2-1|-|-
TGTGCCAGCTCACCAGACGGGAGCGTTTCGTTCTTC
CASSPDGSVSFF
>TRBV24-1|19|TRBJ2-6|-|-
TGTGCCACCAGTGATCAGGGGCAGGTAGGAGTCTCTGGGGCCAACGTCCTGACTTTC
CATSDQGQVGVSGANVLTF